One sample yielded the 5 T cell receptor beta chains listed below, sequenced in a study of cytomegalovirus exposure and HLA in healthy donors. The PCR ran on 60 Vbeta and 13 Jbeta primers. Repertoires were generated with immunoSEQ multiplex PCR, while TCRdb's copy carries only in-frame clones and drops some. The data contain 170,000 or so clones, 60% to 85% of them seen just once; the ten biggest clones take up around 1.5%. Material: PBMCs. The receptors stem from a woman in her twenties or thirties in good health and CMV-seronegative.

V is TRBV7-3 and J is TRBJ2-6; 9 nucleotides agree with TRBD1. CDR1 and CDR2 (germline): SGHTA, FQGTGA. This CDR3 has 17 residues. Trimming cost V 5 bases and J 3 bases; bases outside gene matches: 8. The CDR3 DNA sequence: TGTGCCAGCAGCCTCCACCCGACAGGGGGTGGGGCCAACGTCCTGACTTTC. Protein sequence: CASSLHPTGGGANVLTF.

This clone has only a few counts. The CDR3 DNA reads TGCGCCAGCAGCTCGCAGGGGGCTGGCTACACCTTC. It yields the protein CASSSQGAGYTF. V usage is TRBV5-1 and J usage is TRBJ1-2; 8 bases line up with TRBD1. The germline V gene has CDR1 SGHRS and CDR2 YFSETQ. The CDR3 spans 12 residues. After removal of 3 bases from V and 7 bases from J, the junction contained 2 bases not matched to a gene.

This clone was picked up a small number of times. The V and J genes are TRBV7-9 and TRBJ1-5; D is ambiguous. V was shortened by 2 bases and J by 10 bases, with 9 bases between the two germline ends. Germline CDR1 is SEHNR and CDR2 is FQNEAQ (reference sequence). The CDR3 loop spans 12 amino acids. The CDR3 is CASSLNSNPQHF. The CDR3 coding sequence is TGTGCCAGCAGCTTAAACAGCAACCCCCAGCATTTT.

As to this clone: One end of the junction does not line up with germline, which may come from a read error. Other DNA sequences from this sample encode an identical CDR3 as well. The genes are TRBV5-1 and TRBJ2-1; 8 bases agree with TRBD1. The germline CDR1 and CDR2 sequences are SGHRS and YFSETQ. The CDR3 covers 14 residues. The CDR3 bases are TGCGCTAGCAGCTTGGCCGGACAGGGTTGGGAGCAGTTCTTC. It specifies CASSLAGQGWEQFF.

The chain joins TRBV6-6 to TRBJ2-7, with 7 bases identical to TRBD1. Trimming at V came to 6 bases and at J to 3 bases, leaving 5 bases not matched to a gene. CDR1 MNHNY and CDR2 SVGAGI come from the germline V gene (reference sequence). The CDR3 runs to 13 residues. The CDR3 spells CASSSGTVYEQYF. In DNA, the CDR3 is TGTGCCAGCAGCTCCGGGACAGTCTACGAGCAGTACTTC.